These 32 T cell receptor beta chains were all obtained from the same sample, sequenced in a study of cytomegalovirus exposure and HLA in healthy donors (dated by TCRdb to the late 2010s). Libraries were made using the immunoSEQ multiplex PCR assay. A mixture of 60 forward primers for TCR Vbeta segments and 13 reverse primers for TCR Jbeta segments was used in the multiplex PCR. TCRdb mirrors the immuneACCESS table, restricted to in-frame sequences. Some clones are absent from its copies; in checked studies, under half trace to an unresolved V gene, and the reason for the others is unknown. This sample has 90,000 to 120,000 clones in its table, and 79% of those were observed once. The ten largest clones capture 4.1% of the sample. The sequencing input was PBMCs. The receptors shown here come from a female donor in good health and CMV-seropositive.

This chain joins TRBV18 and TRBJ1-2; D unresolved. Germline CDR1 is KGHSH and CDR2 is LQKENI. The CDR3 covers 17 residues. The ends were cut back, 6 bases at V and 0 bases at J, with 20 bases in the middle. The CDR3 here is CASSSSGKLTTNYGYTF. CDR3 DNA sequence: TGTGCCAGCTCCTCCTCCGGGAAGCTAACTACTAACTATGGCTACACCTTC.

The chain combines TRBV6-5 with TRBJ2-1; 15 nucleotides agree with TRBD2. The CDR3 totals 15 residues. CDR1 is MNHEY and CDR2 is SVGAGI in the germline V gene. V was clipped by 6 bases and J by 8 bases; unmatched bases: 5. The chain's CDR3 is CASSRTSGRGDEQFF. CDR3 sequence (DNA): TGTGCCAGCAGCAGGACTAGCGGGAGGGGGGATGAGCAGTTCTTC.

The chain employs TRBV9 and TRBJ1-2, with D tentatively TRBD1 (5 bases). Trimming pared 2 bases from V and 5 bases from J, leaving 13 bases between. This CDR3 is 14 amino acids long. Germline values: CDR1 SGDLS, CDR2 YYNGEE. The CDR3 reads CASSVGRAPYGYTF. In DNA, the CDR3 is TGTGCCAGCAGCGTTGGCAGGGCGCCTTATGGCTACACCTTC.

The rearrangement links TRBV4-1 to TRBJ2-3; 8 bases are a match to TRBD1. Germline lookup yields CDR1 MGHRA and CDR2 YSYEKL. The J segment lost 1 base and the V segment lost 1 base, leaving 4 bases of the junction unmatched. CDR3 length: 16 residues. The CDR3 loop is CASSQGTGYGTDTQYF. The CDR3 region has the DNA TGCGCCAGCAGCCAAGGGACAGGGTACGGCACAGATACGCAGTATTTT.

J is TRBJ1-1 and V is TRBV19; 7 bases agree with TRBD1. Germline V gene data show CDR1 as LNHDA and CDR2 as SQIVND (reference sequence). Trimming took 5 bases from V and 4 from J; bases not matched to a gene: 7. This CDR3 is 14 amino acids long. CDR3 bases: TGTGCCAGTAGTCAGACAGGGACTCTCACTGAAGCTTTCTTT. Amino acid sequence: CASSQTGTLTEAFF.

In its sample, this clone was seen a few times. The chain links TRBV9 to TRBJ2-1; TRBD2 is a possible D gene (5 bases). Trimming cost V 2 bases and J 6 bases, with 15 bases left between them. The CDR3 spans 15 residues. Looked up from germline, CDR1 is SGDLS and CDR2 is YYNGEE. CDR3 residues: CASSVRVTWGNEQFF. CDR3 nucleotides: TGTGCCAGCAGCGTGCGGGTTACCTGGGGCAATGAGCAGTTCTTC.

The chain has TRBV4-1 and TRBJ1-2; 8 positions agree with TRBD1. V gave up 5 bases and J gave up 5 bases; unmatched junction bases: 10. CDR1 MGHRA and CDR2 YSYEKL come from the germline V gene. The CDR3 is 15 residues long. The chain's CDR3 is CASSGLAGGKYGYTF. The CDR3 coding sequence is TGCGCCAGCAGCGGTCTGGCAGGGGGCAAGTATGGCTACACCTTC.

The CDR3 loop is CAWVETSSGRGFF. The CDR3 region has the DNA TGTGCCTGGGTGGAAACTAGTAGCGGGAGGGGGTTCTTC. The chain is built from TRBV30 and TRBJ2-1; 11 nucleotides align to TRBD2. V dropped 5 bases and J dropped 15; count of bases not matched to a gene: 12. This CDR3 comprises 13 residues. The germline V gene encodes CDR1 GTSNPN and CDR2 SVGIG (reference sequence).

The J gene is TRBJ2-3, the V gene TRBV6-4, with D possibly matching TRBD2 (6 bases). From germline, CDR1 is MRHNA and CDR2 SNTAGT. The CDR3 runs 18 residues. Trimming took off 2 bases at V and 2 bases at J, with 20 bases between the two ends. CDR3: CASSDPLLGTQNTDTQYF. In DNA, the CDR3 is TGTGCCAGCAGTGACCCTCTCTTGGGGACTCAGAACACAGATACGCAGTATTTT.

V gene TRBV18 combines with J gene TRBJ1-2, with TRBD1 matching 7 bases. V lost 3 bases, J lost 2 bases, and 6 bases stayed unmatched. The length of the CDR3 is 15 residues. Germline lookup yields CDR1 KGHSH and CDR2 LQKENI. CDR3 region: CASSPTSDRNYGYTF. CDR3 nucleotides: TGTGCCAGCTCACCCACCTCGGACAGGAACTATGGCTACACCTTC.

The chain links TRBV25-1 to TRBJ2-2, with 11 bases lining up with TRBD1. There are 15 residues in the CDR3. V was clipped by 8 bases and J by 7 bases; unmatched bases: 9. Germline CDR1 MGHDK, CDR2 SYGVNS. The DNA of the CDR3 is TGTGCCAGCTCTAAGAGGACAGGGGGCCACGGGGAGCTGTTTTTT. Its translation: CASSKRTGGHGELFF.

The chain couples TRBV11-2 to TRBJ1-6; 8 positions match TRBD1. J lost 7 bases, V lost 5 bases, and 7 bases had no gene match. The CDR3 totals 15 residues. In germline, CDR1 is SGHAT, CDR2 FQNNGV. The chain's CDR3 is CASSPAGGGNSPLHF. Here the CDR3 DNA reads TGTGCCAGCAGCCCTGCAGGGGGCGGGAATTCACCCCTCCACTTT.

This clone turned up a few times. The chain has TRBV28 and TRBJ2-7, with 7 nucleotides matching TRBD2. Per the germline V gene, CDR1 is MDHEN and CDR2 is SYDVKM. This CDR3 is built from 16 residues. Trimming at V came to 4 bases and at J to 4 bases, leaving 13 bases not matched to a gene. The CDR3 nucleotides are TGTGCCAGCAGTTCCCCCTCCGGACTAGGCCGATACGAGCAGTACTTC. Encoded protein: CASSSPSGLGRYEQYF.

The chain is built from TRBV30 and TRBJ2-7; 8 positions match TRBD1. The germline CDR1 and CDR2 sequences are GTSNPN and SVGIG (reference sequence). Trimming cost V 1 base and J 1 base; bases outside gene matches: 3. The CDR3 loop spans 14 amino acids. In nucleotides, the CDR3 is TGTGCCTGGAGTGGGACAGGGATTTCCTACGAGCAGTACTTC. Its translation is CAWSGTGISYEQYF.

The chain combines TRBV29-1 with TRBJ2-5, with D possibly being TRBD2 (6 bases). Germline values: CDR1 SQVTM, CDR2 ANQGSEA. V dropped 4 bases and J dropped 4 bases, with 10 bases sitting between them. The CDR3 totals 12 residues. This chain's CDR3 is CSVGPAGETQYF. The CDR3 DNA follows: TGCAGCGTTGGACCAGCGGGAGAGACCCAGTACTTC.

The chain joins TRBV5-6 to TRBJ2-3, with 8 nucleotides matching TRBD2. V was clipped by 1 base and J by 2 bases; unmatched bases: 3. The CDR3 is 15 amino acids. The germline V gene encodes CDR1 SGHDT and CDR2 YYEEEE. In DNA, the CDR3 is TGTGCCAGCAGCTTGCGAGCGGGGGCCACAGATACGCAGTATTTT. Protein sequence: CASSLRAGATDTQYF.

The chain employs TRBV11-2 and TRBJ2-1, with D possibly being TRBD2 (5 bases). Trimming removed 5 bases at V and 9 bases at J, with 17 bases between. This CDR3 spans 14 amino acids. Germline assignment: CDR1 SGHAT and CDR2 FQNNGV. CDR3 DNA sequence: TGTGCCAGCAGCCTCGACGGGCCTAGCAGTGAGCAGTTCTTC. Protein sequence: CASSLDGPSSEQFF.

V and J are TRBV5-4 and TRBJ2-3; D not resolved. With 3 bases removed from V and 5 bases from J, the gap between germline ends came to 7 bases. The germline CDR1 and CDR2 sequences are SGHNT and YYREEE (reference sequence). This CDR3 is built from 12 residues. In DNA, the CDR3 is TGTGCCAGCAGCTCCCGTATAGATACGCAGTATTTT. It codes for CASSSRIDTQYF.

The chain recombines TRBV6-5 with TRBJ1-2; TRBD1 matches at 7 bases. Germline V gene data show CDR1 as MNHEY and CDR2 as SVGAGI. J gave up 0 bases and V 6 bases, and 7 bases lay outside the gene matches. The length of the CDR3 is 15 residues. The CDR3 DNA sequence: TGTGCCAGCAGACCGGACAGGCTGTCTAACTATGGCTACACCTTC. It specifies CASRPDRLSNYGYTF.

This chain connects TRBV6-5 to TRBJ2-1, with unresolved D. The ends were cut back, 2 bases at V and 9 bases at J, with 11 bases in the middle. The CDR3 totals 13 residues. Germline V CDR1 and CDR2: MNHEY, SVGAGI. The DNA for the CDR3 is TGTGCCAGCAGTTACACTTCGGGTGGTGAGCAGTTCTTC. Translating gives CASSYTSGGEQFF.

CDR3 DNA sequence: TGTGCCAGCAGCCCCGGCCTTCCGGCGGGGGGACAAGAGACCCAGTACTTC. This gives the protein CASSPGLPAGGQETQYF. The rearrangement joins TRBV7-6 to TRBJ2-5, with 8 positions matching TRBD2. Germline lookup yields CDR1 SGHVS and CDR2 FNYEAQ. The CDR3 has 17 residues. The V and J ends lost 5 bases and 2 bases, in that order; junction bases with no gene match: 13.

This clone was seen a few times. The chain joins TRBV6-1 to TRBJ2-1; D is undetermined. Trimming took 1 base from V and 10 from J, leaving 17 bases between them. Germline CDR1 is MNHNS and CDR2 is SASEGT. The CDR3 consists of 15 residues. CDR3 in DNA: TGTGCCAGCAGTGAAGACGTCGGTTCTAGTAGGGAGCAGTTCTTC. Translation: CASSEDVGSSREQFF.

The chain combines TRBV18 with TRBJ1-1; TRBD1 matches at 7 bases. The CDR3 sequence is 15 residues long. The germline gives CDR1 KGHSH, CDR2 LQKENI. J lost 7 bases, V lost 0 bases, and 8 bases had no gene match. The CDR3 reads CASSPPTGSGREAFF. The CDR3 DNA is TGTGCCAGCTCACCACCGACAGGGAGTGGACGTGAAGCTTTCTTT.

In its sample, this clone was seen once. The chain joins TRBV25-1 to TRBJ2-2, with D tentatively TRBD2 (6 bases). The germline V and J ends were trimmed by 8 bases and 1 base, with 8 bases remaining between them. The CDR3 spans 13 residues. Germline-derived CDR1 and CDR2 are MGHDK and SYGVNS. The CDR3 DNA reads TGTGCCAGCCGGGACTGGAACACCGGGGAGCTGTTTTTT. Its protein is CASRDWNTGELFF.

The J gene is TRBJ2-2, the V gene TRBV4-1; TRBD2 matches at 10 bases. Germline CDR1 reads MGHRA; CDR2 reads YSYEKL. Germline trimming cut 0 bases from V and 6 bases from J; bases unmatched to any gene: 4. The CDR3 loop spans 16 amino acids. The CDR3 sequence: CASSQDRLAGAGELFF. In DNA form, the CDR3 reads TGCGCCAGCAGCCAAGATCGGCTAGCGGGAGCCGGGGAGCTGTTTTTT.

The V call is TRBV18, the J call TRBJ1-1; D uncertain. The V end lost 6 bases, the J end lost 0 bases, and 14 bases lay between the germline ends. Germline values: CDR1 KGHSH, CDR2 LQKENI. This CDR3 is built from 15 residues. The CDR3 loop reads CASSVGGPMNTEAFF. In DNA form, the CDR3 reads TGTGCCAGCTCTGTCGGCGGCCCAATGAACACTGAAGCTTTCTTT.

This chain's CDR3 is CASSRSSDRGYEQYF. CDR3 bases: TGTGCCAGCAGCCGAAGCTCTGACAGGGGTTACGAGCAGTACTTC. This chain links TRBV6-5 with TRBJ2-7; 8 nucleotides match TRBD1. The CDR3 runs 15 residues. The junction had 11 bases not matched to a gene; V was cut back by 6 bases and J by 4 bases. CDR1 and CDR2 from the germline V gene are MNHEY and SVGAGI.

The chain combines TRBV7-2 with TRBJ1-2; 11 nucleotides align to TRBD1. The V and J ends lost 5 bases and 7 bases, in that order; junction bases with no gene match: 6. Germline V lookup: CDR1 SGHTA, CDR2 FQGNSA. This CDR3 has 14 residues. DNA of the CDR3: TGTGCCAGCAGCCTCGCCGGGACAGGGGGTGGCTACACCTTC. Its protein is CASSLAGTGGGYTF.

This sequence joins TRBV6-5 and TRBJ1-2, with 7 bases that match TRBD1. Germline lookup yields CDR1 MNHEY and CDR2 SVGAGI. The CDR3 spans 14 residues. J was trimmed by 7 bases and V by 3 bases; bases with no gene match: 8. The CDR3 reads CASSYGQDPSGYTF. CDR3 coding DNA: TGTGCCAGCAGTTATGGACAGGACCCGAGTGGCTACACCTTC.

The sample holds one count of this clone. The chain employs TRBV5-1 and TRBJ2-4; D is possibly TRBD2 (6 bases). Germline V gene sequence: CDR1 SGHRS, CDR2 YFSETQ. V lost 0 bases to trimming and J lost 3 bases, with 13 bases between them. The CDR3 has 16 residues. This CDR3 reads CASSLEVGGVKNIQYF. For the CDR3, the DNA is TGCGCCAGCAGCTTGGAGGTCGGAGGGGTCAAAAACATTCAGTACTTC.

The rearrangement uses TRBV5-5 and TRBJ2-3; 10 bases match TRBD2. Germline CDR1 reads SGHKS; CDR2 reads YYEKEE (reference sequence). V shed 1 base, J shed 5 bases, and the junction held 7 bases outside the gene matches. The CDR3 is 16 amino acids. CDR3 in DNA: TGTGCCAGCAGCTTGTTCCCTAGCGGGGGTGGAGATACGCAGTATTTT. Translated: CASSLFPSGGGDTQYF.

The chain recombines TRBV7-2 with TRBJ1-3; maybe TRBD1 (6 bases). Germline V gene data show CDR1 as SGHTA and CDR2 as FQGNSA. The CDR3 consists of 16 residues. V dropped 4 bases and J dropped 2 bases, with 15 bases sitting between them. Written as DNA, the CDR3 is TGTGCCAGCAGCTCAGTAGGGGGGGGCCCTGGAAACACCATATATTTT. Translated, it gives CASSSVGGGPGNTIYF.